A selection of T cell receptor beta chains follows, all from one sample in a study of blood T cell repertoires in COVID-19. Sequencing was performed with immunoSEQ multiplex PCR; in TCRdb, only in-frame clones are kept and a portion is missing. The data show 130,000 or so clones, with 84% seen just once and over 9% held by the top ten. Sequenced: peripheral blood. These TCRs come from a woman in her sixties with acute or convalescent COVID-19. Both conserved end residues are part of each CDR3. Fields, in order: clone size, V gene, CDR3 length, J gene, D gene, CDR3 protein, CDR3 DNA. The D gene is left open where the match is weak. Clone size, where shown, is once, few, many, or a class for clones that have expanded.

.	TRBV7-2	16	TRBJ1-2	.	CASSPGEGARRDGYTF	TGTGCCAGCAGTCCAGGAGAAGGGGCCCGCAGAGATGGCTACACCTTC
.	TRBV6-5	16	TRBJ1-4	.	CASSYSITGRHEKLFF	TGTGCCAGCAGTTACTCGATAACAGGGCGTCATGAAAAACTGTTTTTT
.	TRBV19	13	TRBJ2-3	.	CASSQKGEGTQYF	TGTGCCAGTTCTCAAAAGGGGGAGGGTACGCAGTATTTT
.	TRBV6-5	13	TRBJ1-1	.	CASSKMRNTEAFF	TGTGCCAGCAGTAAAATGAGGAACACTGAAGCTTTCTTT
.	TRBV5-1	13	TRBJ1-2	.	CASSLTGEDGYTF	TGCGCCAGCAGCTTGACAGGAGAGGATGGCTACACCTTC
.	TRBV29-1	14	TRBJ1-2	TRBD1	CSVDWTGGIRGYTF	TGCAGCGTTGACTGGACAGGGGGTATAAGGGGCTACACCTTC
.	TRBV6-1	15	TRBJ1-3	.	CASSELIISGNTIYF	TGTGCCAGCAGTGAACTAATTATCTCTGGAAACACCATATATTTT
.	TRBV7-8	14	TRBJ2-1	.	CASSLVDSLNEQFF	TGTGCCAGCAGCTTAGTAGACAGCCTCAATGAGCAGTTCTTC
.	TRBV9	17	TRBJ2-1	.	CASSLRLEAGKGNEQFF	TGTGCCAGCAGCCTCCGATTGGAGGCAGGCAAAGGGAATGAGCAGTTCTTC
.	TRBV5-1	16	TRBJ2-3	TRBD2	CASSLAGRGGTDTQYF	TGCGCCAGCAGCTTGGCGGGGCGGGGGGGCACAGATACGCAGTATTTT
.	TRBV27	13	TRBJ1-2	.	CASSPTGPSGYTF	TGTGCCAGCAGCCCTACAGGGCCCAGTGGCTACACCTTC
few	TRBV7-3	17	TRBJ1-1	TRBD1	CASSLTLGTAQYTEAFF	TGTGCCAGCAGCTTAACCTTGGGGACAGCTCAGTACACTGAAGCTTTCTTT
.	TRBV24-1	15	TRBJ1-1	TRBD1	CATSDGTGVGTEAFF	TGTGCCACCAGTGACGGGACAGGGGTCGGCACTGAAGCTTTCTTT
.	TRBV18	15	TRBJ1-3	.	CASSLGVNSGNTIYF	TGTGCCAGCTCTCTCGGGGTAAACTCTGGAAACACCATATATTTT
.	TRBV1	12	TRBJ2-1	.	CTSSQYRRDQFF	TGCACCAGCAGCCAATACCGCAGGGATCAGTTCTTC
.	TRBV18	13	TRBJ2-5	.	CASSPPTLETQYF	TGTGCCAGCTCACCCCCGACTCTAGAGACCCAGTACTTC
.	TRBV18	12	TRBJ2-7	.	CASSPRGYEQYF	TGTGCCAGCTCACCACGAGGCTACGAGCAGTACTTC
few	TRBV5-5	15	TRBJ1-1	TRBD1	CASSLTGGHSTEAFF	TGTGCCAGCAGCCTGACAGGGGGCCATAGCACTGAAGCTTTCTTT
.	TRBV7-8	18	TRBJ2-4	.	CASSLSQGGVQAQNIQYF	TGTGCCAGCAGCCTCTCCCAAGGTGGTGTGCAGGCCCAAAACATTCAGTACTTC
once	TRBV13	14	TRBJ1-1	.	CASSPPDRRGKAFF	TGTGCCAGCAGCCCCCCGGACAGACGAGGAAAAGCTTTCTTT
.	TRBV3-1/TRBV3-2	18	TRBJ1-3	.	CASSPIFGGKSSGNTIYF	TGTGCCAGCAGCCCGATTTTCGGCGGGAAGAGCTCTGGAAACACCATATATTTT
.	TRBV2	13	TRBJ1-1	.	CATIRAPGTEAFF	TGTGCCACCATCAGGGCTCCTGGCACTGAAGCTTTCTTT
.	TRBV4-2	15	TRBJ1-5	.	CASRVQGNSNQPQHF	TGTGCCAGCAGGGTACAGGGAAATAGCAATCAGCCCCAGCATTTT
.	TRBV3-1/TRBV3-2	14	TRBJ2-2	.	CASSQVGAPGELFF	TGTGCCAGCAGCCAAGTGGGGGCCCCCGGGGAGCTGTTTTTT
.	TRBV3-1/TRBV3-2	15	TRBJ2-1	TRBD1	CASSAQGGAYNEQFF	TGTGCCAGCAGCGCACAGGGGGGCGCCTACAATGAGCAGTTCTTC
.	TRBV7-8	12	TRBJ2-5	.	CASSAPRSGQYF	TGTGCCAGCAGCGCCCCTCGGAGCGGCCAGTACTTC
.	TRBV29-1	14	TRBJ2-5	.	CSVLIGVHQETQYF	TGCAGCGTTTTGATAGGGGTTCACCAAGAGACCCAGTACTTC
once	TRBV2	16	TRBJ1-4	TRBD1	CASTGGTARTNEKLFF	TGTGCCAGCACGGGTGGGACAGCCCGCACTAATGAAAAACTGTTTTTT
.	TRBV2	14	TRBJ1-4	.	CASSVRATNEKLFF	TGTGCCAGCAGTGTCAGGGCAACTAATGAAAAACTGTTTTTT